This TCR beta chain emerged from a study of post-analysis software for immune sequencing data. Study-wide findings and caveats: Controls had significantly higher normalized Chao1 diversity than multiple sclerosis patients.

On this clonotype itself: The antigen is undetermined.

Unique-molecular-identifier-tagged TCR beta cDNA libraries were used. Researchers reported roughly 0.5 million cDNA molecules coming from about 1 to 10 million T cells. TCRdb used MiXCR to reprocess the PCR reads, holding one entry per CDR3 protein. The sample lists around 700,000 distinct CDR3 sequences; 55% to 70% were seen once. The receptor was isolated from a girl under 10 years old with multiple sclerosis. The sequenced material came from blood.

For the CDR3, the DNA is TGTGCCAGCAGCTCGGTATTGCGGGGAGTATACGAGCAGTACTTC. This codes for CASSSVLRGVYEQYF. The chain uses TRBV11-2 and TRBJ2-1, with D perhaps TRBD2 (6 bases). Matching the DNA end better, TRBJ2-7 makes the J call doubtful. CDR1 is SGHAT and CDR2 is FQNNGV in the germline V gene. CDR3 size: 15 residues.